The 19 T cell receptor beta chains in this list originate from one sample, sequenced in a study of human T cells and chemical hapten exposure. Each CDR3 protein is one row after TCRdb ran MiXCR on the RACE reads. This table holds about 48,000 distinct CDR3 sequences, 9.9% found once. Documented time point: patch test 3, about 24 weeks after DPC sensitization. Treatment described: therapeutic diphenylcyclopropenone sensitization with weekly scalp DPC. This sample comprised whole blood, obtained in connection with sensitization to the hapten diphenylcyclopropenone (DPC). Source of these receptors: a woman in her thirties or forties with alopecia areata. Some clones in this sample may be carry-over from other donors' samples.

The rearrangement links TRBV11-1 to TRBJ1-1, with unresolved D. The CDR3 covers 14 residues. The ends were cut back, 5 bases at V and 7 bases at J, with 17 bases in the middle. The germline CDR1 and CDR2 sequences are SGHAT and FQDESV (reference sequence). In nucleotides, the CDR3 is TGTGCCAGCAGCACCCACGAGATGGGTATTGAAGCTTTCTTT. It yields the protein CASSTHEMGIEAFF.

The V call is TRBV28, the J call TRBJ2-4; the D is unclear. This CDR3 spans 13 amino acids. V lost 3 bases and J 6 bases, leaving 9 bases between the germline ends. Germline assignment: CDR1 MDHEN and CDR2 SYDVKM. In nucleotides, the CDR3 is TGTGCCAGCAGTTTCGCCAGGTCAAACATTCAGTACTTC. It translates to CASSFARSNIQYF.

This clonotype was recorded a few times. V gene TRBV30 combines with J gene TRBJ2-7; 9 bases are a match to TRBD1. CDR3 length equals 18 residues. V shed 3 bases, J shed 0 bases, and the junction held 15 bases outside the gene matches. Per germline, CDR1 GTSNPN and CDR2 SVGIG (reference sequence). In DNA, the CDR3 is TGTGCCTGGAGAATATGGACAGGGGATCTGTTTTCCTCCTACGAGCAGTACTTC. Its translation: CAWRIWTGDLFSSYEQYF.

This clonotype has just a few counts. J is TRBJ1-1 and V is TRBV5-5, with a weak D call TRBD1 (6 bases). The CDR3 runs to 16 residues. Germline V gene sequence: CDR1 SGHKS, CDR2 YYEKEE (reference sequence). Trimming shortened V by 4 bases and J by 1 base, and 17 bases separated the two germline ends. The CDR3 region has the DNA TGTGCCAGCAGCGGGGGCGGGGCCGGGGCGAACACTGAAGCTTTCTTT. Protein sequence: CASSGGGAGANTEAFF. Together with reference TRBV5-5 and TRBJ1-1, the CDR3 gives the full variable domain: DAGVTQSPTHLIKTRGQQVTLRCSPISGHKSVSWYQQVLGQGPQFIFQYYEKEERGRGNFPDRFSARQFPNYSSELNVNALLLGDSALYLCASSGGGAGANTEAFFGQGTRLTVV.

The gene calls are TRBV28 and TRBJ1-5; 7 nucleotides match TRBD1. The CDR3 sequence is 13 residues long. Trimming removed 6 bases from V and 6 bases from J; junction bases left unmatched: 5. Per germline, CDR1 MDHEN and CDR2 SYDVKM. CDR3 residues: CASSDREVQPQHF. The DNA for the CDR3 is TGTGCCAGCAGCGACAGGGAGGTTCAGCCCCAGCATTTT. Filled out from reference TRBV28 and TRBJ1-5, the complete variable domain reads DVKVTQSSRYLVKRTGEKVFLECVQDMDHENMFWYRQDPGLGLRLIYFSYDVKMKEKGDIPEGYSVSREKKERFSLILESASTNQTSMYLCASSDREVQPQHFGDGTRLSIL.

The J gene is TRBJ1-4, the V gene TRBV30; D is possibly TRBD1 (5 bases). CDR1 is GTSNPN, CDR2 SVGIG, per germline (reference sequence). The V and J ends lost 2 bases and 11 bases respectively, with 21 bases between them. The CDR3 is 15 amino acids. CDR3 sequence (DNA): TGTGCCTGGAGTCTCCTTACAGGCGGGGTCAGTAAACTGTTTTTT. Translation gives CAWSLLTGGVSKLFF.

In this sample, this clonotype turned up many times. The junction shows a germline mismatch at one end, possibly a read error. V and J are TRBV2 and TRBJ1-5; 7 bases fit TRBD1. CDR3 length: 15 amino acids. CDR1 and CDR2 from the germline V gene are SNHLY and FYNNEI. The chain's CDR3 is CASREETGSNQPQHF. DNA of the CDR3: TGTGCCAGCAGGGAAGAGACAGGGTCTAATCAGCCCCAGCATTTT.

This clonotype turned up a few times. V usage is TRBV7-6 and J usage is TRBJ2-7; 9 nucleotides line up with TRBD1. This CDR3 comprises 12 residues. CDR1 and CDR2 from the germline V gene are SGHVS and FNYEAQ. The CDR3 bases are TGTGCCAGCAGCGGCAGGGACAGGGCTCTCCGGGTC. It is translated as CASSGRDRALRV.

The chain links TRBV11-3 to TRBJ2-2, with TRBD2 matching over 7 bases. Germline values: CDR1 SGHNT, CDR2 YENEEA. V was clipped by 2 bases and J by 3 bases; unmatched bases: 6. This CDR3 is 16 amino acids long. The CDR3 DNA is TGTGCCAGCAGCTTATCGGGCGCGGGGGACACCGGGGAGCTGTTTTTT. It specifies CASSLSGAGDTGELFF.

This clonotype was picked up many times. V gene TRBV4-3 combines with J gene TRBJ2-2; D unclear. V lost 1 base, J lost 4 bases, and 10 bases lay in between. This CDR3 region has 15 residues. CDR1 is LGHNA and CDR2 is YSLEER in the germline V gene. The CDR3 DNA reads TGCGCCAGCAGCCAAGTCGTTAAGTTCACCGGGGAGCTGTTTTTT. Its protein product is CASSQVVKFTGELFF.

This clonotype has more than one count but fewer than ten. This chain joins TRBV3-1 and TRBJ2-5; 10 bases are a match to TRBD2. Germline lookup yields CDR1 LGHDT and CDR2 YNNKEL (reference sequence). This CDR3 has 19 amino acids. V was pared by 0 bases and J by 2 bases, with 12 bases of the junction left unmatched. CDR3 DNA sequence: TGTGCCAGCAGCCAAGATTGGGCTAGCGGGGGTACACGTCAAGAGACCCAGTACTTC. Protein product: CASSQDWASGGTRQETQYF.

This clonotype was detected a few times. The V call is TRBV20-1, the J call TRBJ1-2; D unresolved. CDR1 is DFQATT and CDR2 is SNEGSKA in the germline V gene (reference sequence). The V and J ends lost 3 bases and 3 bases respectively, with 2 bases between them. CDR3 length: 10 amino acids. CDR3 loop: CSASDYGYTF. The CDR3 DNA reads as TGCAGTGCTAGCGACTATGGCTACACCTTC.

This clonotype was picked up a small number of times. V usage is TRBV20-1 and J usage is TRBJ1-5; D not resolved. The CDR3 totals 13 residues. CDR1 and CDR2 from the germline V gene are DFQATT and SNEGSKA (reference sequence). V shed 6 bases and J shed 8 bases, with 17 bases lying between them. As DNA, the CDR3 is TGCAGTGCCCGAATCGAACCCCAAAAGCCCCAGCATTTT. Its protein product is CSARIEPQKPQHF.

The sample holds a few counts of this clonotype. The rearrangement uses TRBV20-1 and TRBJ1-3, with TRBD1 matching 9 bases. From germline, CDR1 is DFQATT and CDR2 SNEGSKA (reference sequence). V gave up 5 bases and J gave up 8 bases; unmatched junction bases: 4. The CDR3 extends over 12 amino acids. This CDR3 reads CSASGTGHTIYF. CDR3 in DNA: TGCAGTGCTTCCGGGACAGGGCACACCATATATTTT.

This clonotype was counted many times. This chain links TRBV9 with TRBJ1-2; no reliable D call. The V gene's germline CDR1 is SGDLS and CDR2 YYNGEE. V lost 5 bases and J 6 bases, leaving 11 bases between the germline ends. The CDR3 is made up of 12 amino acids. This chain's CDR3 is CASRSRLDGYTF. The CDR3 nucleotides are TGTGCCAGCAGATCAAGGCTGGATGGCTACACCTTC.

In this sample, this clonotype turned up many times. The V and J genes are TRBV27 and TRBJ1-2, with D tentatively TRBD1 (5 bases). Germline values: CDR1 MNHEY, CDR2 SMNVEV (reference sequence). Trimming removed 1 base at V and 8 bases at J, with 14 bases between. The CDR3 runs 14 residues. CDR3 residues: CASSLFTGAKGYTF. The CDR3 DNA follows: TGTGCCAGCAGTTTATTCACCGGGGCCAAGGGCTACACCTTC.

The sample holds a few counts of this clonotype. CDR3 sequence (DNA): TGTGCCAGCAGCGAAAGCGGGGGGGCCTCCACAGATACGCAGTATTTT. This gives the protein CASSESGGASTDTQYF. V is TRBV7-2 and J is TRBJ2-3; 10 positions agree with TRBD2. Germline loops: CDR1 SGHTA, CDR2 FQGNSA. This CDR3 is 16 amino acids long. V lost 5 bases and J lost 2; bases outside the gene matches: 7.

This clonotype was detected a few times. The CDR3 loop reads CAWSVPNNEQFF. The CDR3 region has the DNA TGTGCCTGGAGTGTACCAAACAATGAGCAGTTCTTC. The chain employs TRBV30 and TRBJ2-1, with D unresolved. CDR1 and CDR2 (germline): GTSNPN, SVGIG (reference sequence). The germline V and J ends were trimmed by 0 bases and 5 bases, with 5 bases remaining between them. The CDR3 consists of 12 residues.

V gene TRBV9 combines with J gene TRBJ2-7; D uncertain. This CDR3 is 13 amino acids long. Germline V gene sequence: CDR1 SGDLS, CDR2 YYNGEE. The V and J ends lost 0 bases and 2 bases respectively, with 6 bases between them. CDR3 region: CASSVGGPYEQYF. The CDR3 DNA reads TGTGCCAGCAGCGTAGGCGGACCCTACGAGCAGTACTTC.